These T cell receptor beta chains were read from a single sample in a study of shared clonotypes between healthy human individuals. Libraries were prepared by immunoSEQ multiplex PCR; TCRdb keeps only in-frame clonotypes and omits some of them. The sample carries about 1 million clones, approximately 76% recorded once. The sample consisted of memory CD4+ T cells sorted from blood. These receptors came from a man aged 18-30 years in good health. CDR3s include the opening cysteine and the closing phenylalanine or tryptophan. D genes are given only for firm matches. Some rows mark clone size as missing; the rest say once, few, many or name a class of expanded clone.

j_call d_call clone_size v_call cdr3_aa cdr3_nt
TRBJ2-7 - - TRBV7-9 CASSLVGAEQYF TGTGCCAGCAGCTTAGTCGGGGCCGAGCAGTACTTC
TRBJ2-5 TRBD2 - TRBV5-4 CASSLAGVQETQYF TGTGCCAGCAGCCTGGCGGGGGTCCAAGAGACCCAGTACTTC
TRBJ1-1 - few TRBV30 CARQRKTEAFF TGTGCTCGACAGAGAAAAACTGAAGCTTTCTTT
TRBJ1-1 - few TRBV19 CASSIYQGMAFF TGTGCCAGTAGTATATACCAGGGTATGGCTTTCTTT
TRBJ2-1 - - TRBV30 CAWSPRLNEQFF TGTGCCTGGAGCCCACGCCTCAATGAGCAGTTCTTC
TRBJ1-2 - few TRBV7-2 CASSLEYIGQAGFNGYTF TGTGCCAGCAGCCTAGAATATATTGGTCAGGCAGGTTTCAATGGCTACACCTTC
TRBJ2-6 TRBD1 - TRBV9 CASSVGSQGASGANVLTF TGTGCCAGCAGCGTAGGTTCACAGGGGGCGTCCGGGGCCAACGTCCTGACTTTC
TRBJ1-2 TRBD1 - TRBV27 CASRFADRAYGYTF TGTGCCAGCAGATTTGCGGACAGGGCATATGGCTACACCTTC
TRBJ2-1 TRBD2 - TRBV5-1 CASSPESTSGRNEQFF TGCGCCAGCAGCCCTGAATCTACTAGCGGGAGGAATGAGCAGTTCTTC
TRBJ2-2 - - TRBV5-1 CASSLGNSGNTGELFF TGCGCCAGCAGCCTGGGAAATAGCGGGAACACCGGGGAGCTGTTTTTT
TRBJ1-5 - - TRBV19 CASSISGNYSNQPQHF TGTGCCAGTAGTATATCCGGGAATTATAGCAATCAGCCCCAGCATTTT
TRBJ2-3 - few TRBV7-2 CASSLAVGTDTQYF TGTGCCAGCAGCTTAGCGGTGGGTACAGATACGCAGTATTTT
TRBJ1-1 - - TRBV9 CASMRVQAGVLTEAFF TGTGCCAGCATGAGGGTCCAAGCAGGGGTCCTCACTGAAGCTTTCTTT
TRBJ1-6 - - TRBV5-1 CASSTSGTQRNSPLHF TGCGCCAGCAGCACTTCCGGGACACAACGAAATTCACCCCTCCACTTT
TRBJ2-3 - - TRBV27 CASSSQDTDTQYF TGTGCCAGCAGTAGCCAAGACACAGATACGCAGTATTTT
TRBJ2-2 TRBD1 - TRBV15 CATSRGQGIGELFF TGTGCCACCAGCAGAGGACAGGGCATCGGGGAGCTGTTTTTT
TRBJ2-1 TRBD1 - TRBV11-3 CASSLGDSYNEQFF TGTGCCAGCAGCTTAGGGGACAGCTACAATGAGCAGTTCTTC